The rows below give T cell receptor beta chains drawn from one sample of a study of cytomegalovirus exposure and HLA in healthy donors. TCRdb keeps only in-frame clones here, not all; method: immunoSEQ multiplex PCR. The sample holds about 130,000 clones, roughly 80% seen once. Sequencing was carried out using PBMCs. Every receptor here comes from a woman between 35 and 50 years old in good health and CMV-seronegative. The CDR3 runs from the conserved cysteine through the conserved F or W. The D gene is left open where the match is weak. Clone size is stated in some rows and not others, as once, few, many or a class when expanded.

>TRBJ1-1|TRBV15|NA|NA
TGTGCCACCAGCAGAGATAGGGGGATGAGTACTGAAGCTTTCTTT
CATSRDRGMSTEAFF
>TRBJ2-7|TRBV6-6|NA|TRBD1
TGTGCCAGCAGGGAGGGGACAGGGGCCGAGTACGAGCAGTACTTC
CASREGTGAEYEQYF
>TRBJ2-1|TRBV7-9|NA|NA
TGTGCCAGCAGCCCAGGACACTTCAATGAGCAGTTCTTC
CASSPGHFNEQFF
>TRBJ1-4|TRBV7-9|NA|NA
TGTGCCAGCAGCTTAGGGCGGGCGACGGGGGATGAAAAACTGTTTTTT
CASSLGRATGDEKLFF
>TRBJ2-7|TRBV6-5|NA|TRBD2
TGTGCCAGCAGTTACGCAGGCGGGGGGGCCGACGAGCAGTACTTC
CASSYAGGGADEQYF
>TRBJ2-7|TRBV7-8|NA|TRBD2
TGTGCCAGCAGCCCTAGACTAGCGGGAAGGGAGCAGTACTTC
CASSPRLAGREQYF
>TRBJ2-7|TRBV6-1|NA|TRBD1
TGTGCCAGCAGTAGCAGGACAGGGACCGGCGAGCAGTACTTC
CASSSRTGTGEQYF
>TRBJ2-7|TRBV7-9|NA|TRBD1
TGTTCCAGCAGCTCCGGGACAGGGGGCTACGAGCAGTACTTC
CSSSSGTGGYEQYF
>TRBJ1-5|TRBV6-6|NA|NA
TGTGCCAGCAGCCCCCCAAGCGGGTGGCAGCCCCAGCATTTT
CASSPPSGWQPQHF
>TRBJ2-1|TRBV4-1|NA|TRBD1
TGCGCCAGCAGGGACAGGGGGCCGGTGGATGAGCAGTTCTTC
CASRDRGPVDEQFF
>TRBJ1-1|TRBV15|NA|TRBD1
TGTGCCACCAGCAGTTCCAATTCGGGACAGGGCTTGGCCGAAGCTTTCTTT
CATSSSNSGQGLAEAFF
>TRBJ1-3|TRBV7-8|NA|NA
TGTGCCAGCAGCTTAGAGCAGGGAACCTCTGGAAACACCATATATTTT
CASSLEQGTSGNTIYF
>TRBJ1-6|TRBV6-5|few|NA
TGTGCCAGCACCTTGGCGGCAACAGGGAATTCACCCCTCCACTTT
CASTLAATGNSPLHF
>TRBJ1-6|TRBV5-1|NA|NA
TGCGCCAGCAGCTTGTCGGAGACGAGGTCTTCACCCCTCCACTTT
CASSLSETRSSPLHF
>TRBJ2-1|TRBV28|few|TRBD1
TGTGCCAGCAGTTTCCCCACAGGGGATTTTTGGGGGACGTCCCCAACCTACAATGAGCAGTTCTTC
CASSFPTGDFWGTSPTYNEQFF
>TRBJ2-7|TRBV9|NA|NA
TGTGCCAGCACCAACGGCCCGAACAGGAGTACCTACGAGCAGTACTTC
CASTNGPNRSTYEQYF
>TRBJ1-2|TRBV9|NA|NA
TGTGCCAGCAGCCCGAGCCCAGGGGACGGCTATGGCTACACCTTC
CASSPSPGDGYGYTF
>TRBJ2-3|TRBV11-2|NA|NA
TGTGCCAGCAGCTTATACAGGGTCGGAGATACGCAGTATTTT
CASSLYRVGDTQYF
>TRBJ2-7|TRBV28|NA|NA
TGTGCCAGCAAAAGTGAGGAACCATCCTACGAGCAGTACTTC
CASKSEEPSYEQYF
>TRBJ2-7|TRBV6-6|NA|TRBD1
TGTGCCAGCAGCACCACGGGACAGAGCTCCTACGAGCAGTACTTC
CASSTTGQSSYEQYF
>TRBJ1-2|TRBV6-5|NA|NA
TGTGCCAGCACTCCGACAGGAGCTAACTATGGCTACACCTTC
CASTPTGANYGYTF
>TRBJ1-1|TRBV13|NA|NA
TGTGCCAGCAGTAAGGGGGAATTGAACACTGAAGCTTTCTTT
CASSKGELNTEAFF
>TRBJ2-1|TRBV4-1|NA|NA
TGCGCCAGCAGCCAAGTAAATGAGCAGTTCTTC
CASSQVNEQFF
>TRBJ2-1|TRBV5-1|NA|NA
TGCGCCAGCAGCCCATTGAGGGCAGAAATGTACAATGAGCAGTTCTTC
CASSPLRAEMYNEQFF
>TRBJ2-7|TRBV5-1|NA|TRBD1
TGCGCCAGCAGCTTGGGCGGGACAGGGAACTACGAGCAGTACTTC
CASSLGGTGNYEQYF
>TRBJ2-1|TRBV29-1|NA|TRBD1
TGCAGCGTTGCATCAGGGGGCAATGAGCAGTTCTTC
CSVASGGNEQFF
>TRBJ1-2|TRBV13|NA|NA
TGTGCCAGCAGCCCCGGGGTTGGCTACACCTTC
CASSPGVGYTF
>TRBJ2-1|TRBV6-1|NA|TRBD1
TGTGCCAGCAGTGAAGTGGGACAGGGCTACAATGAGCAGTTCTTC
CASSEVGQGYNEQFF
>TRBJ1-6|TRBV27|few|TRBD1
TGTGCCAGCAGTTCCCGACAGGGCCCAAGAGATTCACCCCTCCACTTT
CASSSRQGPRDSPLHF
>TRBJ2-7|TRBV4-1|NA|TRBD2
TGCGCCAGCAGCACTAGGACTAGCGGGAGCTCCTACGAGCAGTACTTC
CASSTRTSGSSYEQYF
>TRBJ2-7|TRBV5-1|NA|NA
TGCGCCAGCAGCCCCCAGGGTTACGAGCAGTACTTC
CASSPQGYEQYF
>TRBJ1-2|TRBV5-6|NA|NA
TGTGCCAGCAGCTTAGGCCGTTCGGGGTTTGAAGGCTACACCTTC
CASSLGRSGFEGYTF
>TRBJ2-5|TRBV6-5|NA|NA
TGTGCCAGCAGTTACGGCAGGAAGCAAGAGACCCAGTACTTC
CASSYGRKQETQYF
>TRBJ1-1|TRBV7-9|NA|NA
TGTGCCAGCAGCTTAGCCGACTACACTGAAGCTTTCTTT
CASSLADYTEAFF
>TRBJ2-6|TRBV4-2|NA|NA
TGTGCCAGCAGCTCGGCGGAGGGGGCGGGGTCTGGGGCCAACGTCCTGACTTTC
CASSSAEGAGSGANVLTF
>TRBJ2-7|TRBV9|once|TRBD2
TGTGCCAGCAGCGCTCTTGCGGGGGGCCACGAGCAGTACTTC
CASSALAGGHEQYF
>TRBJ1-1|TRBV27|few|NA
TGTGCCAGCAGTTCACTCTTGGACGGGGGTGAAGCTTTCTTT
CASSSLLDGGEAFF
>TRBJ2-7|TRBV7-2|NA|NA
TGTGCCAGCAGCTCAGGTCGGTCTGCCTACGAGCAGTACTTC
CASSSGRSAYEQYF
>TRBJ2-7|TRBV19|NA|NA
TGTGCCAGTACCCCCAAGTTGGCCCCCCACGAGCAGTACTTC
CASTPKLAPHEQYF
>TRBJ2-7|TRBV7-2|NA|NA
TGTGCCAGCAGCTTACTGTCATCAGCCTACGAGCAGTACTTC
CASSLLSSAYEQYF
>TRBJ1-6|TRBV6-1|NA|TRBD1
TGTGCCAGCAGTGAAGGACAGGGAAGGAATTCACCCCTCCACTTT
CASSEGQGRNSPLHF
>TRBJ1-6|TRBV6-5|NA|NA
TGTGCCAGCAGACAGAGCTCCTATAATTCACCCCTCCACTTT
CASRQSSYNSPLHF
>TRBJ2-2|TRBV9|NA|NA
TGTGCCAGCAGCCCCCCGAACGGGAACACCGGGGAGCTGTTTTTT
CASSPPNGNTGELFF
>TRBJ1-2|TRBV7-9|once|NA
TGTTCCAGCAGCTTATTGGGCAGGGGCCATGGCTACACCTTC
CSSSLLGRGHGYTF
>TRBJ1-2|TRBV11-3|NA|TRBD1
TGTGCCAGCAGCTTAGTTTGGGGACAGCCTAACTATGGCTACACCTTC
CASSLVWGQPNYGYTF
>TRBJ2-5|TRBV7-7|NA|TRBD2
TGTGCTAGCAGCTACGGGGAGGGAGAGACCCAGTACTTC
CASSYGEGETQYF
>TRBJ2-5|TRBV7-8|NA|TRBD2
TGTGCCAGCAGCCCCGGCCGGGGAGGGGAGACCCAGTACTTC
CASSPGRGGETQYF
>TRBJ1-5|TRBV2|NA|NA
TGTGCCAGCAGTGAAGTGGGCAGGGGCCATCAGCCCCAGCATTTT
CASSEVGRGHQPQHF
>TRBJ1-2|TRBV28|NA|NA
TGTGCCAGCAGGAGTAATGCTAACTATGGCTACACCTTC
CASRSNANYGYTF
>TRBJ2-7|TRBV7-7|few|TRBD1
TGTGCTAGCAGCCTGGGACAGGGGGGCCACTACGAGCAGTACTTC
CASSLGQGGHYEQYF
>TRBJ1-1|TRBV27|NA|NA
TGTGCCAGCAGTTGGGGCGCGGGGTCGAGCACTGAAGCTTTCTTT
CASSWGAGSSTEAFF
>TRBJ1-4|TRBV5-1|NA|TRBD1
TGCGCCAGCAGCGAACCGACAGGGGCAACTAATGAAAAACTGTTTTTT
CASSEPTGATNEKLFF
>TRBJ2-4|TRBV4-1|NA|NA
TGCGCCAGCAGCCGACAATCCGGCAAAAACATTCAGTACTTC
CASSRQSGKNIQYF
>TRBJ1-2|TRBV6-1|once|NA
TGTGCCGGCACGGGGGGGATCGGCTACACCTTC
CAGTGGIGYTF
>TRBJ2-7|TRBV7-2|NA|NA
TGTGCCAGCAGCTTTGGCGGGATCTCCTACGAGCAGTACTTC
CASSFGGISYEQYF
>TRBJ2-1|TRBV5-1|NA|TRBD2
TGCGCCAGCAGTTTTCGGGGACTAGCGGGAGGTGGCAATGAGCAGTTCTTC
CASSFRGLAGGGNEQFF